This T cell receptor beta chain was sequenced for a study of blood T cell repertoires in COVID-19. Self-reported history from a screening survey and questionnaire set each donor's cohort. Using immunoSEQ multiplex PCR, the repertoire was profiled, and TCRdb retains in-frame clones only, with some absent. The table has some 490,000 clones, more than 85% seen once. The CDR3 spans 13 residues. CDR1 and CDR2 from the germline V gene are MNHEY and SVGEGT. Deletions cut 4 bases from V and 2 bases from J, with 6 bases between. The source of this sequence is a woman aged 60 to 75 who had recovered from COVID-19. Sequenced sample: PBMCs or T cells enriched from blood (not recorded which). The chain has TRBV6-2 or TRBV6-3 and TRBJ1-5; D ambiguous. The CDR3 spells CASSSGGNQPQHF. The CDR3 nucleotides read TGTGCCAGCAGTTCAGGTGGCAATCAGCCCCAGCATTTT.